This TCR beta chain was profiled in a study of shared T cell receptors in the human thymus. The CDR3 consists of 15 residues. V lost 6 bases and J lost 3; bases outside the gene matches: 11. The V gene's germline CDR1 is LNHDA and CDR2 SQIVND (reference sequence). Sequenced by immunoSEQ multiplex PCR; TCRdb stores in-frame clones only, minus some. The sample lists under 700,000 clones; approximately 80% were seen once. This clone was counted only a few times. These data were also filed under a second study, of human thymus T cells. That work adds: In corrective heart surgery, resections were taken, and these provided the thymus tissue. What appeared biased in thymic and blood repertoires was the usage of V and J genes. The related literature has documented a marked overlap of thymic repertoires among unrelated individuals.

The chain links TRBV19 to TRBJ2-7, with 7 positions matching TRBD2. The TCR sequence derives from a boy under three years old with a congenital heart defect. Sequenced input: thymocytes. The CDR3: CASSDQFQRDYEQYF. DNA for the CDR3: TGTGCCAGTAGCGACCAGTTTCAGCGGGACTACGAGCAGTACTTC.